This entry lists 10 T cell receptor beta chains sequenced from one sample in a study of low-dose radiotherapy and immunotherapy resistance in tumors. Sample time point: before trial treatment. First-strand cDNA relied on TRAV- and TRBV-specific primers spanning alpha and beta chains. The PCR that amplified TCRs ran for approximately 20 cycles, relying on a constant-region primer and a V-primer adapter. A single record per CDR3 protein comes from TCRdb applying MiXCR to the reads. In the table there are tens of thousands of distinct CDR3 sequences, over 15% of which are singletons. Sequencing used PBMCs, obtained before treatment. The receptors derive from a male donor with prostate cancer.

This clonotype was observed many times. CDR3: CASSPGLPPTDTQYF. As DNA, the CDR3 is TGTGCCAGTAGTCCAGGACTACCTCCCACAGATACGCAGTATTTT. This rearrangement joins TRBV11-2 to TRBJ2-3; TRBD2 might be the D (6 bases). Trimming removed 9 bases from V and 2 bases from J, with 18 bases in between. This CDR3 region has 15 residues. Germline CDR1 is SGHAT and CDR2 is FQNNGV. The full variable domain, its missing parts supplied by reference TRBV11-2 and TRBJ2-3, is EAGVAQSPRYKIIEKRQSVAFWCNPISGHATLYWYQQILGQGPKLLIQFQNNGVVDDSQLPKDRFSAERLKGVDSTLKIQPAKLEDSAVYLCASSPGLPPTDTQYFGPGTRLTVL.

This clonotype came up many times. The chain combines TRBV20-1 with TRBJ2-1, with 8 bases identical to TRBD1. Germline loops: CDR1 DFQATT, CDR2 SNEGSKA (reference sequence). Trimming at V came to 6 bases and at J to 4 bases, leaving 8 bases not matched to a gene. This CDR3 region has 14 residues. The CDR3 region is CSAESRGLYNEQFF. The CDR3 nucleotides are TGCAGTGCCGAGTCCAGGGGGCTTTACAATGAGCAGTTCTTC.

Ten or more counts support this clonotype. The rearrangement uses TRBV5-5 and TRBJ2-4, with D possibly TRBD1 on 7 matching bases. Per the germline V gene, CDR1 is SGHKS and CDR2 is YYEKEE (reference sequence). The germline V and J ends were trimmed by 0 bases and 5 bases, with 15 bases remaining between them. The CDR3 has 16 amino acids. The CDR3 spells CASSLGGDRPQNIQYF. CDR3 bases: TGTGCCAGCAGCTTGGGGGGGGACAGACCCCAAAACATTCAGTACTTC.

This clonotype was seen at least ten times. The chain couples TRBV21-1 to TRBJ1-6; the table names TRBD1, a call not compared with the DNA. TRBV21-1 is reported as a pseudogene. The CDR3 sequence is 19 residues long. The CDR3 sequence: CASSKMGASGQGTGLTFHF. CDR3 DNA: TGTGCCAGCAGCAAAATGGGAGCATCAGGACAGGGAACGGGGCTAACCTTCCACTTT.

There are many counts of this clonotype. The chain uses TRBV20-1 and TRBJ2-1, with 7 bases matching TRBD2. The CDR3 has 16 amino acids. V gave up 6 bases and J gave up 0 bases; unmatched junction bases: 11. Germline CDR1 is DFQATT and CDR2 is SNEGSKA (reference sequence). The CDR3 sequence is CSAGSWGGSSYNEQFF. The DNA for the CDR3 is TGCAGTGCGGGGAGTTGGGGGGGGAGCTCCTACAATGAGCAGTTCTTC.

This clonotype was detected many times. The chain employs TRBV25-1 and TRBJ2-5; no clear D gene. There are 14 residues in the CDR3. CDR1 and CDR2 (germline): MGHDK, SYGVNS. V lost 3 bases to trimming and J lost 7 bases, with 15 bases between them. CDR3 residues: CASSDVGPWGTQYF. DNA of the CDR3: TGTGCCAGCAGTGATGTGGGCCCCTGGGGGACCCAGTACTTC.

This clonotype was picked up many times. The genes are TRBV5-4 and TRBJ1-3; perhaps TRBD1 as D (5 bases). V lost 4 bases and J 9 bases, leaving 17 bases between the germline ends. This CDR3 is built from 14 residues. CDR1 and CDR2 (germline): SGHNT, YYREEE (reference sequence). Here the CDR3 reads CASSQDSGRGTIYF. The CDR3 DNA follows: TGTGCCAGCAGCCAAGACAGCGGGCGGGGCACCATATATTTT. Using reference TRBV5-4 and TRBJ1-3 for the parts outside the CDR3, the full variable domain is ETGVTQSPTHLIKTRGQQVTLRCSSQSGHNTVSWYQQALGQGPQFIFQYYREEENGRGNFPPRFSGLQFPNYSSELNVNALELDDSALYLCASSQDSGRGTIYFGEGSWLTVV.

This clonotype came up many times. The rearrangement uses TRBV12-3 or TRBV12-4 and TRBJ2-7, with TRBD2 identical over 11 bases. V shed 6 bases and J 0 bases; nucleotides not matched to a gene: 4. The CDR3 sequence is 15 residues long. DNA of the CDR3: TGTGCCAGCAGGGACACTAGCGGGGGCTCCTACGAGCAGTACTTC. Translating it yields CASRDTSGGSYEQYF.

The chain has TRBV2 and TRBJ1-5, with D hard to call. This CDR3 is 11 amino acids long. Germline V CDR1 and CDR2: SNHLY, FYNNEI. Trimming removed 6 bases at V and 9 bases at J, with 9 bases between. CDR3 DNA: TGTGCCAGCAGGGGTAGCGGGCCCCAGCATTTT. It encodes CASRGSGPQHF.

This clonotype was observed a few times. The genes are TRBV9 and TRBJ2-2, with D unresolved. V was clipped by 2 bases and J by 0 bases, with 14 bases between them. CDR1 is SGDLS, CDR2 YYNGEE, per germline. CDR3 size: 17 residues. CDR3 bases: TGTGCCAGCAGCGTCACTCTTGAGGCGGCGAACACCGGGGAGCTGTTTTTT. As protein: CASSVTLEAANTGELFF.